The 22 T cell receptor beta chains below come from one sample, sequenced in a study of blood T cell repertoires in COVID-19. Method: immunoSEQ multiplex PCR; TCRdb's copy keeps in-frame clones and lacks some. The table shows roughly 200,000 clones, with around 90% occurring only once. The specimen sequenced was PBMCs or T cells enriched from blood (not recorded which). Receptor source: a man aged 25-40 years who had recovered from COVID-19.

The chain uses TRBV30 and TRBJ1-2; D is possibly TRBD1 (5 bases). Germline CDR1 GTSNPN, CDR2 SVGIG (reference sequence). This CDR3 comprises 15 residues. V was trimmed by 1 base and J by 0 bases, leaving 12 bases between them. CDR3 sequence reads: CAWSGVGEANYGYTF. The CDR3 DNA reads TGTGCCTGGAGTGGAGTAGGGGAAGCTAACTATGGCTACACCTTC.

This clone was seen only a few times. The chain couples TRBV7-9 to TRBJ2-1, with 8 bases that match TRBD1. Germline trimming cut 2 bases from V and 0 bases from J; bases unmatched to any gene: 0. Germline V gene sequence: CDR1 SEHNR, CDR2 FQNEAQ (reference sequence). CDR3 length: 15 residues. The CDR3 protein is CASSLQGASYNEQFF. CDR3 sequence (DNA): TGTGCCAGCAGCTTACAGGGGGCCTCCTACAATGAGCAGTTCTTC.

The DNA of the CDR3 is TGTGCCAGTAGTATCTCACTGGGGGGTCTGTTCTTC. This gives the protein CASSISLGGLFF. The chain joins TRBV19 to TRBJ2-1; D perhaps matches TRBD2 (6 bases). CDR3 length equals 12 residues. The V end lost 3 bases, the J end lost 15 bases, and 15 bases lay between the germline ends. Germline CDR1 is LNHDA and CDR2 is SQIVND (reference sequence).

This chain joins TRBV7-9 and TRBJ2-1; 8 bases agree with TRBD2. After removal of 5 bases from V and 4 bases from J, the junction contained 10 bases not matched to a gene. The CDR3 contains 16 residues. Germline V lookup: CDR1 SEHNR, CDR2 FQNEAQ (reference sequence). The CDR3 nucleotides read TGTGCCAGCAGCCCCCTTAGCGGGAAGGAATACAATGAGCAGTTCTTC. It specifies CASSPLSGKEYNEQFF.

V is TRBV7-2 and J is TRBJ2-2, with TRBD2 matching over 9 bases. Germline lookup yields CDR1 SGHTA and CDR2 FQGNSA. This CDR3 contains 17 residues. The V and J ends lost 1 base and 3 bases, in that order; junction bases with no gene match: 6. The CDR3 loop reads CASSLVGASGDTGELFF. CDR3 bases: TGTGCCAGCAGCTTAGTCGGCGCTAGCGGGGACACCGGGGAGCTGTTTTTT.

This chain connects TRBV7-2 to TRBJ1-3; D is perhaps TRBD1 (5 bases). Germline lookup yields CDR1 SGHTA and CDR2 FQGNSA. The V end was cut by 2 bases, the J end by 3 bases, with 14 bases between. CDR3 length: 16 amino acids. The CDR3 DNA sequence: TGTGCCAGCAGCTTATTTTTCCGGGACTATGGAAACACCATATATTTT. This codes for CASSLFFRDYGNTIYF.

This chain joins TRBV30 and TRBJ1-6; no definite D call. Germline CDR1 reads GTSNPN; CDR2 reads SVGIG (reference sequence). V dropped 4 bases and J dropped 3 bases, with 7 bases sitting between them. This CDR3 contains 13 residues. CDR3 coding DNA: TGTGCCTGGAAACAGTTCTATAATTCACCCCTCCACTTT. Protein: CAWKQFYNSPLHF.

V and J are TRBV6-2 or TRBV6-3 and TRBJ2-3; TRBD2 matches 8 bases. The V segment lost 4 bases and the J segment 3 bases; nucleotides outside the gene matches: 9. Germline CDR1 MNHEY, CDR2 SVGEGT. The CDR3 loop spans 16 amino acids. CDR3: CASSLGGLVGTDTQYF. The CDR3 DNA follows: TGTGCCAGCAGTTTGGGGGGACTAGTTGGAACAGATACGCAGTATTTT.

The CDR3 nucleotides read TGTGCCAGCAGCCTCACCGGACAGTCTGAAGCTTTCTTT. This gives the protein CASSLTGQSEAFF. The chain has TRBV14 and TRBJ1-1; tentatively, D is TRBD1 (6 bases). CDR3 length: 13 residues. The ends were cut back, 4 bases at V and 6 bases at J, with 12 bases in the middle. Germline assignment: CDR1 SGHDN and CDR2 FVKESK.

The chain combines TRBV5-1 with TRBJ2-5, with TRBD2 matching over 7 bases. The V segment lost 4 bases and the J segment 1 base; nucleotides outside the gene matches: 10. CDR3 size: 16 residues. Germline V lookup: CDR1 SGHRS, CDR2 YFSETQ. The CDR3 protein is CASSTGDYTPQETQYF. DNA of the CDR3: TGCGCCAGCAGCACGGGGGACTACACCCCCCAAGAGACCCAGTACTTC.

CDR3 sequence reads: CATMDKASGRPISTDTQYF. The CDR3 DNA follows: TGTGCCACCATGGACAAGGCTAGCGGGAGGCCGATCAGCACAGATACGCAGTATTTT. The rearrangement links TRBV15 to TRBJ2-3, with 11 bases identical to TRBD2. The CDR3 covers 19 residues. The V gene's germline CDR1 is LNHNV and CDR2 YYDKDF (reference sequence). V was pared by 7 bases and J by 0 bases, with 15 bases of the junction left unmatched.

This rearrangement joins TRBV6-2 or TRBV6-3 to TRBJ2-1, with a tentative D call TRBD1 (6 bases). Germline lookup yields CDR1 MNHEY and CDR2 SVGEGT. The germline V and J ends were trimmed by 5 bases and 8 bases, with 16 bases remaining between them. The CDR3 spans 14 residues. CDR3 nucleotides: TGTGCCAGCAGTCGGGAACAGGGCCGGTATGAGCAGTTCTTC. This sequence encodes CASSREQGRYEQFF.

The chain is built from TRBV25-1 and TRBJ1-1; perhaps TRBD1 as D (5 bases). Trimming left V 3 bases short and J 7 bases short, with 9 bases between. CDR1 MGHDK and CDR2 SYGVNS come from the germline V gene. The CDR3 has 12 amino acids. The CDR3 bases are TGTGCCAGCAGTGAGACTAGGGGTGAAGCTTTCTTT. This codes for CASSETRGEAFF.

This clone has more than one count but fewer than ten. In DNA, the CDR3 is TGTGCCAGCGGACTAGCGGGCACAGATACGCAGTATTTT. This codes for CASGLAGTDTQYF. The rearrangement links TRBV3-1 (or the pseudogene TRBV3-2) to TRBJ2-3; 10 bases match TRBD2. V was clipped by 8 bases and J by 1 base; unmatched bases: 0. The germline V gene has CDR1 LGHDT and CDR2 YNNKEL (reference sequence). This CDR3 is 13 amino acids long.

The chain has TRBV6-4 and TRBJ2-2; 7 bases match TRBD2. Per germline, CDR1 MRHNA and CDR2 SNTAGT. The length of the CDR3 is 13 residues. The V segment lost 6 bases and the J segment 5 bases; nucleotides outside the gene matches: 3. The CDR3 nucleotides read TGTGCCAGCAGCCTTAGCGGGACCGGGGAGCTGTTTTTT. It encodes CASSLSGTGELFF.

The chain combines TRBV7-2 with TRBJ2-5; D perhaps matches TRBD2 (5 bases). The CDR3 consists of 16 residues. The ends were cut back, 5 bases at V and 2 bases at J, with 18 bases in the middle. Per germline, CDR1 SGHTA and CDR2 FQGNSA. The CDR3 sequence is CASSPSRKTIQETQYF. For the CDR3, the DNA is TGTGCCAGCAGCCCGTCCCGGAAGACTATTCAAGAGACCCAGTACTTC. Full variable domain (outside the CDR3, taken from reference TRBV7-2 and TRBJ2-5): GAGVSQSPSNKVTEKGKDVELRCDPISGHTALYWYRQSLGQGLEFLIYFQGNSAPDKSGLPSDRFSAERTGGSVSTLTIQRTQQEDSAVYLCASSPSRKTIQETQYFGPGTRLLVL.

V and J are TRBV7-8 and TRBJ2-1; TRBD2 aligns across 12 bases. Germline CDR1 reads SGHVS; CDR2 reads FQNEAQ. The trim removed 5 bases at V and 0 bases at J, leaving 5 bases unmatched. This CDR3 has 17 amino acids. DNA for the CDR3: TGTGCCAGCAGCCCGACTAGCGGGGGCCTCTCCTACAATGAGCAGTTCTTC. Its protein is CASSPTSGGLSYNEQFF.

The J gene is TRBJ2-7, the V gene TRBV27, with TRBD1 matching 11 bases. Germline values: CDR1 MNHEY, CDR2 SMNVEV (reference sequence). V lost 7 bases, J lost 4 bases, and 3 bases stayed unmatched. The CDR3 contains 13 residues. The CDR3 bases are TGTGCCAGCACGGGACAGGGGGATTACGAGCAGTACTTC. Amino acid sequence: CASTGQGDYEQYF.

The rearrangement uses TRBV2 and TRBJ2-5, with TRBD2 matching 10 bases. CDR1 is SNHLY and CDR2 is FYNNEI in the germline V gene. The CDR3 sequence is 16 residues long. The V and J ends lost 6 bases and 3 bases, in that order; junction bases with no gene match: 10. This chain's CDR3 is CASSKGGLAEKETQYF. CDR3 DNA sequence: TGTGCCAGCAGCAAAGGCGGACTAGCGGAGAAAGAGACCCAGTACTTC.

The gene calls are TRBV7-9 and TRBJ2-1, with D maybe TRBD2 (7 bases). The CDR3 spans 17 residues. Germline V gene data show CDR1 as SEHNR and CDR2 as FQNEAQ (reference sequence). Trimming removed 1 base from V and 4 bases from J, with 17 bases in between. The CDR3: CASSLGIGRGDYNEQFF. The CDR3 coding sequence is TGTGCCAGCAGCTTAGGGATAGGGAGGGGGGATTACAATGAGCAGTTCTTC.

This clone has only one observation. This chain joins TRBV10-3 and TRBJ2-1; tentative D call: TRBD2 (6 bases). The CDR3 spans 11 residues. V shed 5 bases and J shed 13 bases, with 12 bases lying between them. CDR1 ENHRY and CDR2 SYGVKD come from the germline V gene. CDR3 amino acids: CAISQRDFQFF. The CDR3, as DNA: TGTGCCATCAGTCAAAGGGACTTTCAGTTCTTC.

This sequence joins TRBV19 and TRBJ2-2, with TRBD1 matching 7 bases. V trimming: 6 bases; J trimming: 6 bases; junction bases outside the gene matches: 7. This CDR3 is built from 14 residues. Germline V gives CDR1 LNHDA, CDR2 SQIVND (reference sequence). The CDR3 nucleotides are TGTGCCAGTAGAACGACAGGGTGGGCCGGGGAGCTGTTTTTT. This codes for CASRTTGWAGELFF.